Presented here are 19 T cell receptor beta chains from one specimen sequenced in a study of human T cells and chemical hapten exposure. Time point: pre-sensitization, week 0. The treatment is: therapeutic diphenylcyclopropenone sensitization with weekly scalp DPC. TCRdb re-called the RACE reads with MiXCR, one entry per CDR3 protein. The data show about 290,000 distinct CDR3 sequences, roughly 7.4% seen once. Sequencing was performed on whole blood, taken in connection with sensitization to the hapten diphenylcyclopropenone (DPC). These receptors were taken from a man younger than 30 with alopecia areata. Some clones in this sample may be carry-over from other donors' samples.

The sample holds a few counts of this clonotype. The genes are TRBV7-9 and TRBJ2-3; no clear D gene. Between the trimmed V and J ends, which lost 1 base and 8 bases, there was a span of 7 bases. This CDR3 spans 12 amino acids. CDR1 and CDR2 (germline): SEHNR, FQNEAQ (reference sequence). The CDR3 DNA sequence: TGTGCCAGCAGCTTAGAGCCTGGTACGCAGTATTTT. Its protein is CASSLEPGTQYF. Together with reference TRBV7-9 and TRBJ2-3, the CDR3 gives the full variable domain: DTGVSQNPRHKITKRGQNVTFRCDPISEHNRLYWYRQTLGQGPEFLTYFQNEAQLEKSRLLSDRFSAERPKGSFSTLEIQRTEQGDSAMYLCASSLEPGTQYFGPGTRLTVL.

The V and J genes are TRBV7-2 and TRBJ2-1, with 10 positions matching TRBD2. From germline, CDR1 is SGHTA and CDR2 FQGNSA. V shed 5 bases and J 11 bases; nucleotides not matched to a gene: 9. There are 14 residues in the CDR3. CDR3 residues: CASSTLAGHVKQFF. The DNA for the CDR3 is TGTGCCAGCAGCACACTAGCGGGGCACGTGAAGCAGTTCTTC.

The chain has TRBV27 and TRBJ2-1, with TRBD2 matching over 12 bases. This CDR3 has 17 residues. In germline, CDR1 is MNHEY, CDR2 SMNVEV (reference sequence). V dropped 2 bases and J dropped 4; count of bases not matched to a gene: 6. CDR3 in amino acids: CASSLLAGGSRYNEQFF. The CDR3 nucleotides read TGTGCCAGCAGTTTACTAGCGGGGGGGTCGCGATACAATGAGCAGTTCTTC.

Only a few counts were recorded for this clonotype. The rearrangement links TRBV25-1 to TRBJ1-6; D call uncertain. This CDR3 has 13 residues. Trimming shortened V by 6 bases and J by 9 bases, and 12 bases separated the two germline ends. CDR1 and CDR2 from the germline V gene are MGHDK and SYGVNS. CDR3 protein: CASRSVAGSPLHF. The DNA for the CDR3 is TGTGCCAGCAGATCCGTCGCGGGTTCACCCCTCCACTTT.

This chain connects TRBV4-2 to TRBJ2-3; 7 bases align to TRBD2. The germline gives CDR1 LGHNA, CDR2 YNFKEQ. V shed 4 bases, J shed 1 base, and the junction held 2 bases outside the gene matches. CDR3 length: 14 amino acids. CDR3 sequence reads: CASSPSGRTDTQYF. CDR3 nucleotide sequence: TGTGCCAGCAGCCCTAGCGGCCGCACAGATACGCAGTATTTT.

Here the CDR3 DNA reads TGTGCCAGCACTGCCCTCGGGGAGGGCTATCAGCCCCAGCATTTT. Amino acids: CASTALGEGYQPQHF. The chain is built from TRBV12-3 or TRBV12-4 and TRBJ1-5; no reliable D call. CDR3 length equals 15 residues. V lost 7 bases to trimming and J lost 5 bases, with 18 bases between them.

This clonotype was detected many times. V usage is TRBV29-1 and J usage is TRBJ2-4; no reliable D call. The germline V gene encodes CDR1 SQVTM and CDR2 ANQGSEA. The length of the CDR3 is 14 residues. Trimming cost V 0 bases and J 0 bases, with 6 bases left between them. CDR3 protein: CSVEESVAKNIQYF. The CDR3, as DNA: TGCAGCGTTGAAGAAAGCGTAGCCAAAAACATTCAGTACTTC.

The chain links TRBV5-4 to TRBJ2-4, with D unclear. CDR3 length: 14 residues. The germline CDR1 and CDR2 sequences are SGHNT and YYREEE (reference sequence). V was shortened by 3 bases and J by 7 bases, with 14 bases between the two germline ends. This CDR3 is CASSSYGGVNIQYF. The CDR3 DNA reads as TGTGCCAGCAGCTCTTACGGTGGGGTGAACATTCAGTACTTC.

The chain links TRBV7-9 to TRBJ2-7; D unresolved. Per the germline V gene, CDR1 is SEHNR and CDR2 is FQNEAQ (reference sequence). The V gene lost 0 bases and the J gene lost 4 bases, with 7 bases spanning the gap. The CDR3 contains 13 residues. The CDR3: CASSLALGYEQYF. CDR3 in DNA: TGTGCCAGCAGCTTAGCTCTCGGTTACGAGCAGTACTTC.

In its sample, this clonotype was seen a few times. The chain uses TRBV6-5 and TRBJ1-2, with unresolved D. This CDR3 is 15 amino acids long. The germline CDR1 and CDR2 sequences are MNHEY and SVGAGI. V was clipped by 0 bases and J by 4 bases, with 12 bases between them. CDR3: CASSYSTGGSYGYTF. CDR3 sequence (DNA): TGTGCCAGCAGTTACTCAACCGGTGGCAGCTATGGCTACACCTTC.

This clonotype has only a few counts. This sequence joins TRBV20-1 and TRBJ1-4; D unresolved. Germline loops: CDR1 DFQATT, CDR2 SNEGSKA (reference sequence). V was clipped by 3 bases and J by 0 bases, with 11 bases between them. This CDR3 has 15 amino acids. CDR3 bases: TGCAGTGCTAGCCAAAGGGCGGCAACTAATGAAAAACTGTTTTTT. Its protein product is CSASQRAATNEKLFF.

This clonotype has more than one count but fewer than ten. The chain carries TRBV11-2 and TRBJ2-5; TRBD2 matches at 14 bases. V trimming: 4 bases; J trimming: 5 bases; junction bases outside the gene matches: 6. This CDR3 is built from 16 residues. Germline lookup yields CDR1 SGHAT and CDR2 FQNNGV. The CDR3 loop reads CASSWTSGGPVETQYF. The CDR3 region has the DNA TGTGCCAGCAGCTGGACTAGCGGGGGGCCGGTGGAGACCCAGTACTTC.

The rearrangement joins TRBV7-9 to TRBJ2-1, with D hard to call. Looked up from germline, CDR1 is SEHNR and CDR2 is FQNEAQ (reference sequence). V was pared by 2 bases and J by 3 bases, with 11 bases between. The CDR3 length is 15 residues. This CDR3 is CASSLFGPFYNEQFF. For the CDR3, the DNA is TGTGCCAGCAGCTTATTCGGGCCTTTCTACAATGAGCAGTTCTTC.

This clonotype was seen a handful of times. The rearrangement joins TRBV29-1 to TRBJ2-7, with TRBD1 identical over 11 bases. The CDR3 length is 12 residues. CDR1 and CDR2 from the germline V gene are SQVTM and ANQGSEA. V trimming: 7 bases; J trimming: 5 bases; junction bases outside the gene matches: 4. The CDR3 DNA reads TGCAGCGCTTGGACAGGGGGCAACGAGCAGTACTTC. The encoded protein is CSAWTGGNEQYF.

This clonotype has only a few counts. The chain has TRBV28 and TRBJ1-2; D perhaps matches TRBD1 (6 bases). This CDR3 region has 13 residues. V was cut by 4 bases and J by 0 bases, with 6 bases left in between. From germline, CDR1 is MDHEN and CDR2 SYDVKM. The chain's CDR3 is CASSWTANYGYTF. CDR3 sequence (DNA): TGTGCCAGCAGTTGGACAGCTAACTATGGCTACACCTTC.

The chain combines TRBV7-3 with TRBJ2-2, with D perhaps matching TRBD1 (5 bases). The CDR3 length is 14 residues. Germline V gives CDR1 SGHTA, CDR2 FQGTGA. V was cut by 5 bases and J by 6 bases, with 13 bases left in between. The CDR3 sequence: CASSLSRDAGELFF. The CDR3 DNA reads as TGTGCCAGCAGCCTAAGCAGGGATGCCGGGGAGCTGTTTTTT.

The chain is built from TRBV7-9 and TRBJ2-7; D not resolved. This CDR3 is built from 16 residues. V was cut by 5 bases and J by 5 bases, with 22 bases left in between. Germline CDR1 SEHNR, CDR2 FQNEAQ (reference sequence). The CDR3 sequence: CASSRLSRMGSDEQYF. The CDR3 DNA sequence: TGTGCCAGCAGCCGACTTAGCCGGATGGGGTCGGACGAGCAGTACTTC.

This sequence joins TRBV7-9 and TRBJ1-1; D perhaps matches TRBD1 (5 bases). Between the trimmed V and J ends, which lost 1 base and 10 bases, there was a span of 22 bases. Germline lookup yields CDR1 SEHNR and CDR2 FQNEAQ (reference sequence). This CDR3 spans 16 amino acids. This CDR3 reads CASSLGQMRVSMRAFF. The CDR3 DNA sequence: TGTGCCAGCAGCTTAGGACAGATGCGGGTATCGATGCGAGCTTTCTTT.

The sample holds a few counts of this clonotype. The chain couples TRBV25-1 to TRBJ1-2; possible D gene TRBD1, 6 bases. The V end was cut by 6 bases, the J end by 8 bases, with 22 bases between. This CDR3 has 15 amino acids. CDR1 and CDR2 from the germline V gene are MGHDK and SYGVNS. CDR3 sequence reads: CASSDWGTGSRGYTF. CDR3 nucleotides: TGTGCCAGCAGCGATTGGGGAACAGGGTCACGAGGCTACACCTTC.